What follows are 13 T cell receptor beta chains derived from one specimen sequenced in a study of T cell responses to AZD1222 COVID-19 vaccine. Method: immunoSEQ multiplex PCR; TCRdb's copy keeps in-frame clones and lacks some. The repertoire has 150,000 to 170,000 clones, 80% to 90% of them found once; the top ten carry 5.5% to 6%. Sequencing was performed on peripheral blood, taken on day 0 of MenACWY control vaccination. Receptors were obtained from an adult in good health.

The V call is TRBV2, the J call TRBJ1-1; TRBD1 matches at 8 bases. The germline gives CDR1 SNHLY, CDR2 FYNNEI. The V segment lost 6 bases and the J segment 6 bases; nucleotides outside the gene matches: 6. CDR3 length equals 13 residues. Written as DNA, the CDR3 is TGTGCCAGCAGAAGAGACAGGGGCGCTGAAGCTTTCTTT. Translating it yields CASRRDRGAEAFF.

V is TRBV7-9 and J is TRBJ2-3, with D perhaps being TRBD1 or TRBD2 (7 bases each). Germline V CDR1 and CDR2: SEHNR, FQNEAQ (reference sequence). Trimming took off 2 bases at V and 1 base at J, with 13 bases between the two ends. The CDR3 length is 16 residues. The chain's CDR3 is CASSLPQGGGTDTQYF. The CDR3 DNA sequence: TGTGCCAGCAGCTTACCTCAGGGGGGGGGCACAGATACGCAGTATTTT. The complete variable domain, with remaining parts taken from reference TRBV7-9 and TRBJ2-3, reads DTGVSQNPRHKITKRGQNVTFRCDPISEHNRLYWYRQTLGQGPEFLTYFQNEAQLEKSRLLSDRFSAERPKGSFSTLEIQRTEQGDSAMYLCASSLPQGGGTDTQYFGPGTRLTVL.

The rearrangement joins TRBV12-3 or TRBV12-4 to TRBJ2-3; tentatively, D is TRBD2 (6 bases). The V end was cut by 4 bases, the J end by 6 bases, with 11 bases between. This CDR3 region has 13 residues. CDR3 in DNA: TGTGCCAGCAGTTCCGTCCGGGGGGATACGCAGTATTTT. Translated: CASSSVRGDTQYF.

This clone turned up a few times. The gene calls are TRBV18 and TRBJ1-1; TRBD1 aligns across 7 bases. Germline CDR1 reads KGHSH; CDR2 reads LQKENI. The CDR3 extends over 14 amino acids. Trimming removed 2 bases from V and 7 bases from J; junction bases left unmatched: 7. The CDR3 region has the DNA TGTGCCAGCTCACCAATCACAGGGGTTAATGAAGCTTTCTTT. This encodes CASSPITGVNEAFF.

This chain joins TRBV5-1 and TRBJ2-3; 8 nucleotides align to TRBD2. This CDR3 is built from 15 residues. Germline V lookup: CDR1 SGHRS, CDR2 YFSETQ. V gave up 0 bases and J gave up 4 bases; unmatched junction bases: 4. The CDR3 bases are TGCGCCAGCAGCTTGGCGGGGGGGCGTCCAGATACGCAGTATTTT. Amino acid sequence: CASSLAGGRPDTQYF.

This clone was detected once. The rearrangement uses TRBV15 and TRBJ2-7, with 7 nucleotides matching TRBD2. In germline, CDR1 is LNHNV, CDR2 YYDKDF (reference sequence). This CDR3 comprises 16 residues. J gave up 0 bases and V 0 bases, and 5 bases lay outside the gene matches. The chain's CDR3 is CATSRDGSSGSYEQYF. The CDR3 coding sequence is TGTGCCACCAGCAGAGATGGATCTAGCGGCTCCTACGAGCAGTACTTC.

This clone was counted between two and nine times. The V gene is TRBV5-1, the J gene TRBJ1-3; 10 bases line up with TRBD1. This CDR3 comprises 15 residues. Trimming cost V 8 bases and J 3 bases; bases outside gene matches: 8. Germline V lookup: CDR1 SGHRS, CDR2 YFSETQ. The CDR3 reads CASSRQGASGNTIYF. CDR3 nucleotides: TGCGCCAGTTCCAGACAGGGGGCGAGTGGAAACACCATATATTTT.

The genes are TRBV12-3 or TRBV12-4 and TRBJ1-1; D remains ambiguous. V gave up 3 bases and J gave up 4 bases, with 9 bases separating them. This CDR3 has 13 amino acids. This CDR3 is CASSFGESTEAFF. DNA for the CDR3: TGTGCCAGCAGTTTCGGGGAGAGCACTGAAGCTTTCTTT.

The rearrangement links TRBV6-5 to TRBJ2-1; D might be TRBD1 or TRBD2, each matching 5 bases. V was shortened by 7 bases and J by 2 bases, with 15 bases between the two germline ends. From germline, CDR1 is MNHEY and CDR2 SVGAGI. The CDR3 consists of 15 residues. CDR3 sequence reads: CASTPGTFPYNEQFF. CDR3 sequence (DNA): TGTGCCAGCACCCCCGGGACCTTCCCCTACAATGAGCAGTTCTTC.

The chain links TRBV5-1 to TRBJ1-5; 8 nucleotides agree with TRBD1. CDR3 length: 16 amino acids. V lost 0 bases and J lost 1; bases outside the gene matches: 3. The germline V gene has CDR1 SGHRS and CDR2 YFSETQ. Here the CDR3 reads CASSLGTGSSNQPQHF. The CDR3 region has the DNA TGCGCCAGCAGCTTGGGGACAGGGTCAAGCAATCAGCCCCAGCATTTT.

The genes are TRBV4-1 and TRBJ2-1; 10 positions agree with TRBD1. Trimming took 6 bases from V and 4 from J; bases not matched to a gene: 6. The germline CDR1 and CDR2 sequences are MGHRA and YSYEKL. The CDR3 has 15 amino acids. The CDR3 protein is CASSPGTGVYNEQFF. The CDR3 DNA is TGCGCCAGCAGTCCCGGGACAGGGGTTTACAATGAGCAGTTCTTC.

The chain uses TRBV5-1 and TRBJ2-1; 7 nucleotides line up with TRBD1. V lost 1 base to trimming and J lost 5 bases; unmatched junction nucleotides: 6. Looked up from germline, CDR1 is SGHRS and CDR2 is YFSETQ. The CDR3 runs 15 residues. CDR3 protein: CASSLMTGLHNEQFF. CDR3 in DNA: TGCGCCAGCAGCTTGATGACAGGGCTGCACAATGAGCAGTTCTTC.

This clone was seen more than once but under ten times. This sequence joins TRBV5-8 and TRBJ2-7; D is perhaps TRBD1 or TRBD2 (5 bases each). Germline CDR1 and CDR2: SGHTS and YDEGEE. V was pared by 0 bases and J by 6 bases, with 16 bases between. The CDR3 contains 15 residues. The CDR3 spells CASSLGGRVRTEQYV. The DNA for the CDR3 is TGTGCCAGCAGCTTGGGGGGACGGGTTAGGACCGAGCAGTACGTC.